This entry lists 20 T cell receptor beta chains sequenced from one sample in a study of control samples from healthy donors and cancer patients. This table comes from immunoSEQ multiplex PCR, and its TCRdb copy is limited to in-frame clones, with some not included. Of roughly 88,000 clones listed, just over 90% are singletons. The sequenced sample was blood. The receptor set was obtained from a woman aged 25 to 39 in good health.

V and J are TRBV4-1 and TRBJ2-7; D is possibly TRBD1 (5 bases). Deletions cut 1 base from V and 3 bases from J, with 13 bases between. The CDR3 runs 15 residues. CDR1 and CDR2 from the germline V gene are MGHRA and YSYEKL. CDR3 nucleotides: TGCGCCAGCAGCCAAGGACAGAATATACGCTACGAGCAGTACTTC. It encodes CASSQGQNIRYEQYF.

This chain's CDR3 is CASSQVGGQGNYGYTF. The CDR3 nucleotides are TGTGCCAGCAGCCAAGTAGGGGGACAGGGGAACTATGGCTACACCTTC. This chain connects TRBV4-2 to TRBJ1-2, with 10 positions matching TRBD1. CDR3 length: 16 amino acids. With V trimmed by 1 base and J by 2 bases, 4 bases remained unmatched. The V gene's germline CDR1 is LGHNA and CDR2 YNFKEQ.

The genes are TRBV19 and TRBJ1-5, with D unresolved. The CDR3 is made up of 16 amino acids. The germline V gene encodes CDR1 LNHDA and CDR2 SQIVND (reference sequence). Trimming took 4 bases from V and 1 from J, leaving 14 bases between them. In DNA form, the CDR3 reads TGTGCCAGTAGTAATGGGCGTGGGGAGAGCAATCAGCCCCAGCATTTT. Translating gives CASSNGRGESNQPQHF.

The rearrangement uses TRBV30 and TRBJ1-2, with D unresolved. The CDR3 has 14 residues. The germline V gene encodes CDR1 GTSNPN and CDR2 SVGIG (reference sequence). Trimming cost V 2 bases and J 4 bases, with 14 bases left between them. CDR3 sequence: CAWSPQHMPYGYTF. The DNA for the CDR3 is TGTGCCTGGAGTCCCCAGCACATGCCCTATGGCTACACCTTC.

With respect to this clone: Other DNA variants within this sample encode the same CDR3. The chain employs TRBV28 and TRBJ1-3, with D unclear. V was pared by 3 bases and J by 0 bases, with 9 bases between. The CDR3 sequence is 15 residues long. Germline CDR1 reads MDHEN; CDR2 reads SYDVKM. CDR3 amino acids: CASSFPRSSGNTIYF. The CDR3 coding sequence is TGTGCCAGCAGTTTCCCCAGGAGCTCTGGAAACACCATATATTTT. The full variable domain, completed using reference TRBV28 and TRBJ1-3, is DVKVTQSSRYLVKRTGEKVFLECVQDMDHENMFWYRQDPGLGLRLIYFSYDVKMKEKGDIPEGYSVSREKKERFSLILESASTNQTSMYLCASSFPRSSGNTIYFGEGSWLTVV.

The chain employs TRBV2 and TRBJ1-5, with D uncertain. Trimming removed 3 bases at V and 4 bases at J, with 7 bases between. Germline values: CDR1 SNHLY, CDR2 FYNNEI. The CDR3 has 13 residues. The CDR3 sequence is CASSEGQNQPQHF. In nucleotides, the CDR3 is TGTGCCAGCAGTGAGGGCCAAAATCAGCCCCAGCATTTT. Combining the CDR3 with reference TRBV2 and TRBJ1-5 gives the whole variable domain EPEVTQTPSHQVTQMGQEVILRCVPISNHLYFYWYRQILGQKVEFLVSFYNNEISEKSEIFDDQFSVERPDGSNFTLKIRSTKLEDSAMYFCASSEGQNQPQHFGDGTRLSIL.

The chain links TRBV18 to TRBJ1-1, with TRBD1 identical over 8 bases. Germline CDR1 and CDR2: KGHSH and LQKENI. This CDR3 has 20 amino acids. After removal of 3 bases from V and 1 base from J, the junction contained 19 bases not matched to a gene. CDR3 residues: CASSPAGGRIQKTRNTEAFF. The CDR3 DNA reads TGTGCCAGCTCACCGGCAGGGGGCAGGATCCAAAAAACACGGAACACTGAAGCTTTCTTT.

The chain links TRBV5-4 to TRBJ2-7; TRBD2 agrees at 7 bases. Per germline, CDR1 SGHNT and CDR2 YYREEE (reference sequence). After removal of 2 bases from V and 0 bases from J, the junction contained 5 bases not matched to a gene. The length of the CDR3 is 15 residues. The DNA of the CDR3 is TGTGCCAGCAGCTTAGGAGGGACTAACTCCTACGAGCAGTACTTC. Translated: CASSLGGTNSYEQYF.

The genes are TRBV18 and TRBJ1-1, with D possibly matching TRBD1 (5 bases). The CDR3 length is 15 residues. The germline V gene has CDR1 KGHSH and CDR2 LQKENI. The V gene lost 3 bases and the J gene lost 1 base, with 12 bases spanning the gap. The CDR3 DNA follows: TGTGCCAGCTCACCGCGTTTTCAGGGGAACACTGAAGCTTTCTTT. Protein sequence: CASSPRFQGNTEAFF.

This chain connects TRBV2 to TRBJ1-2; TRBD1 is a possible D gene (5 bases). From germline, CDR1 is SNHLY and CDR2 FYNNEI. This CDR3 has 14 residues. Trimming removed 2 bases from V and 4 bases from J, with 11 bases in between. As DNA, the CDR3 is TGTGCCAGCAGTGAACTGTGGACAAGCTATGGCTACACCTTC. The encoded protein is CASSELWTSYGYTF.

V usage is TRBV5-4 and J usage is TRBJ2-2; 7 nucleotides agree with TRBD2. Germline-derived CDR1 and CDR2 are SGHNT and YYREEE (reference sequence). Unmatched junction bases numbered 10, after V lost 4 bases and J lost 4 bases. The CDR3 covers 16 residues. This CDR3 is CASSPPPAGLTGELFF. The CDR3 DNA reads TGTGCCAGCAGCCCACCCCCAGCGGGGCTCACCGGGGAGCTGTTTTTT.

This clone was picked up one time. The chain uses TRBV29-1 and TRBJ2-3; 8 bases are a match to TRBD2. The length of the CDR3 is 20 residues. The germline V gene encodes CDR1 SQVTM and CDR2 ANQGSEA. V was pared by 0 bases and J by 4 bases, with 21 bases of the junction left unmatched. For the CDR3, the DNA is TGCAGCGTTGAAGATCTCGTGGCAGTGGGCTCTGGGCGGGGGGCAGATACGCAGTATTTT. Residues: CSVEDLVAVGSGRGADTQYF.

The rearrangement links TRBV5-1 to TRBJ2-5, with 8 nucleotides matching TRBD2. Germline V gene data show CDR1 as SGHRS and CDR2 as YFSETQ. The CDR3 has 15 amino acids. V shed 7 bases and J 5 bases; nucleotides not matched to a gene: 13. The CDR3 coding sequence is TGCGCCAGCGAGGTCAGCGCGGGGGGCGGGGAGACCCAGTACTTC. Translated, it gives CASEVSAGGGETQYF. Variable domain in full (rest from reference TRBV5-1 and TRBJ2-5): KAGVTQTPRYLIKTRGQQVTLSCSPISGHRSVSWYQQTPGQGLQFLFEYFSETQRNKGNFPGRFSGRQFSNSRSEMNVSTLELGDSALYLCASEVSAGGGETQYFGPGTRLLVL.

The genes are TRBV7-2 and TRBJ1-2; D is unresolved. The germline gives CDR1 SGHTA, CDR2 FQGNSA. CDR3 length: 15 amino acids. V gave up 5 bases and J gave up 3 bases, with 16 bases separating them. DNA of the CDR3: TGTGCCAGCAGCAGGCGGGCCCAACCCGACTATGGCTACACCTTC. Residues: CASSRRAQPDYGYTF.

This clone was seen a few times. The rearrangement joins TRBV19 to TRBJ1-1; maybe TRBD1 (6 bases). The germline V gene encodes CDR1 LNHDA and CDR2 SQIVND (reference sequence). Trimming removed 6 bases at V and 0 bases at J, with 8 bases between. The CDR3 runs to 13 residues. Here the CDR3 reads CASRGGLNTEAFF. Written as DNA, the CDR3 is TGTGCCAGTAGGGGGGGCTTGAACACTGAAGCTTTCTTT.

V and J are TRBV3-1 (or the pseudogene TRBV3-2) and TRBJ2-1; D is uncertain. V was trimmed by 4 bases and J by 7 bases, leaving 5 bases between them. From germline, CDR1 is LGHDT and CDR2 YNNKEL (reference sequence). This CDR3 contains 11 residues. The CDR3 DNA is TGTGCCAGCAGCCTTAGAAATGAGCAGTTCTTC. Translated, it gives CASSLRNEQFF.

This clone was picked up a small number of times. V usage is TRBV9 and J usage is TRBJ2-7; D tentatively reads TRBD1 or TRBD2 (6 bases each). The CDR3 contains 13 residues. V was shortened by 6 bases and J by 2 bases, with 12 bases between the two germline ends. The germline V gene encodes CDR1 SGDLS and CDR2 YYNGEE. CDR3 loop: CASNAGGPYEQYF. In nucleotides, the CDR3 is TGTGCCAGCAATGCCGGGGGCCCCTACGAGCAGTACTTC.

CDR3 coding DNA: TGTGCCAGCAGTCGGGAGACCCAGTACTTC. The encoded protein is CASSRETQYF. J is TRBJ2-5 and V is TRBV2; D ambiguous. With 5 bases removed from V and 5 bases from J, the gap between germline ends came to 3 bases. The CDR3 runs to 10 residues. CDR1 SNHLY and CDR2 FYNNEI come from the germline V gene.

The rearrangement links TRBV20-1 to TRBJ1-1; no definite D call. CDR3 length: 11 residues. Trimming took off 4 bases at V and 9 bases at J, with 12 bases between the two ends. Germline CDR1 is DFQATT and CDR2 is SNEGSKA (reference sequence). The CDR3 sequence: CSATPRSKAFF. CDR3 sequence (DNA): TGCAGTGCTACCCCCCGGAGCAAAGCTTTCTTT.

The chain has TRBV2 and TRBJ1-5; unclear D gene. This CDR3 spans 14 amino acids. The germline V gene encodes CDR1 SNHLY and CDR2 FYNNEI. The V end lost 2 bases, the J end lost 0 bases, and 5 bases lay between the germline ends. The CDR3 DNA is TGTGCCAGCAGTGAAATGGATAGCAATCAGCCCCAGCATTTT. Translated: CASSEMDSNQPQHF.